Here is one T cell receptor (beta chain) with its context. The antigen remains undetermined. The source of the sample is a study of a mutant IDH1 vaccine in newly diagnosed glioma. Study-wide background: Treated patients comprised approximately 60% males and around 40% females, mean age roughly 44 years. Overall study findings and caveats: Seemingly, top peripheral T cell clonotype changes bore no relation to pseudoprogression.

Time point of the sample: baseline, week 1 (first vaccination visit). Treatment meaning: pre-vaccination baseline after standard-of-care therapy. Each donor presented with a new WHO grade 3 or 4 astrocytoma that tested IDH1-mutant and showed ATRX loss. Profiling relied on immunoSEQ multiplex PCR, and the TCRdb table lists in-frame clones only, not all of them. The table records some 100,000 clones, around 82% of them present only once. This CDR3 has 15 residues. V was clipped by 5 bases and J by 5 bases; unmatched bases: 8. CDR1 is SNHLY and CDR2 is FYNNEI in the germline V gene. This clonotype was obtained from a woman between 45 and 60 years old with glioma. The V call is TRBV2, the J call TRBJ1-4, with 7 bases that match TRBD1. Sequencing was performed on PBMCs, taken from a glioma patient treated with radiotherapy, temozolomide or both. The CDR3 region has the DNA TGTGCCAGCAGTTACGGACAGGCAGTGAATGAAAAACTGTTTTTT. This translates into CASSYGQAVNEKLFF.